What follows is one T cell receptor beta chain and its context. Other DNA sequences within the sample encode an identical CDR3. This sample was included in a study of T cell responses to AZD1222 COVID-19 vaccine. This table comes from immunoSEQ multiplex PCR, and its TCRdb copy is limited to in-frame clones, with some not included. The sample gives some 180,000 clones, roughly 90% of which show up once; 1.6% is in the top ten. Sequenced material: peripheral blood, taken on day 0 of AZD1222 vaccination. The TCR sequence derives from an adult in good health.

The CDR3 DNA follows: TGTGCCAGCTCACGCGGCGCAGCTAACTATGGCTACACCTTC. Translating it yields CASSRGAANYGYTF. V and J are TRBV18 and TRBJ1-2; no firm D call. Germline lookup yields CDR1 KGHSH and CDR2 LQKENI. With 4 bases removed from V and 0 bases from J, the gap between germline ends came to 9 bases. This CDR3 is 14 amino acids long.